The following is a T cell receptor beta chain sequence with its context. 13 Jbeta primers and 60 Vbeta primers were used for the PCR. TCRdb keeps only in-frame clones here, not all; method: immunoSEQ multiplex PCR. The sample contains about 130,000 clones, about 76% of which appear only once. This sample stems from a study of cytomegalovirus exposure and HLA in healthy donors. The junction had 10 bases not matched to a gene; V was cut back by 7 bases and J by 2 bases. The germline gives CDR1 LNHDA, CDR2 SQIVND (reference sequence). The CDR3 sequence is 16 residues long. Sequenced sample: PBMCs. V gene TRBV19 combines with J gene TRBJ1-5; 8 bases map to TRBD1. The sequence derives from a woman between 40 and 50 years old in good health and CMV-seronegative. The CDR3 sequence is CASTDLDRVGNQPQHF. CDR3 DNA: TGTGCCAGTACCGACCTGGACAGGGTGGGCAATCAGCCCCAGCATTTT.